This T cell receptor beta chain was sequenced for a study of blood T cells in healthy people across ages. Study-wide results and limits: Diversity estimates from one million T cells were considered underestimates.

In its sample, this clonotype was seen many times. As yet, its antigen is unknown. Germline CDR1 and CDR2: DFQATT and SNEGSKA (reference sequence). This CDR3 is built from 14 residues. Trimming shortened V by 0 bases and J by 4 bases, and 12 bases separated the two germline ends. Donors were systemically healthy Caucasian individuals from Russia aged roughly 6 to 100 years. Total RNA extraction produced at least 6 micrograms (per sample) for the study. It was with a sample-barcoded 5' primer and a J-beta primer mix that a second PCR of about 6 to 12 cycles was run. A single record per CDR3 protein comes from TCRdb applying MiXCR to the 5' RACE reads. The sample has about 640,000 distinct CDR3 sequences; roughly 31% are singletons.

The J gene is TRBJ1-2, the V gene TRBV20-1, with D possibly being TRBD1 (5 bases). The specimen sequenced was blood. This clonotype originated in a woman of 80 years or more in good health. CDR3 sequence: CSARDEAGSYGYTF. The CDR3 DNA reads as TGCAGTGCTAGAGATGAGGCAGGGAGCTATGGCTACACCTTC.